These 7 T cell receptor beta chains were all obtained from the same sample, sequenced in a study of cytomegalovirus exposure and HLA in healthy donors (dated by TCRdb to 2016 to 2017). Library preparation employed the immunoSEQ multiplex PCR assay. A mixture of 60 forward primers for TCR Vbeta segments and 13 reverse primers for TCR Jbeta segments was used in the multiplex PCR. What TCRdb holds here is the immuneACCESS table cut down to in-frame rearrangements. Part of the clones is not present; checked against another copy, under half of the missing clones reflect an unresolved V gene, and the others are unexplained. The sample profile shows 100,000 to 150,000 clones; 80% to 85% of them were found once. The ten largest make up 2.2% of the sample. Sequencing was performed on PBMCs. The receptors were gathered from a woman aged 40 to 50 in good health and CMV-seronegative.

The gene calls are TRBV5-1 and TRBJ2-7; 9 nucleotides align to TRBD2. CDR1 and CDR2 (germline): SGHRS, YFSETQ. CDR3 length: 15 amino acids. V dropped 0 bases and J dropped 1; count of bases not matched to a gene: 2. The CDR3 spells CASSLVAGESYEQYF. DNA for the CDR3: TGCGCCAGCAGCTTGGTAGCGGGGGAATCCTACGAGCAGTACTTC.

This clone was seen only once. The gene calls are TRBV28 and TRBJ2-2; TRBD2 is a possible D gene (5 bases). Per the germline V gene, CDR1 is MDHEN and CDR2 is SYDVKM. The CDR3 runs 14 residues. Deletions cut 3 bases from V and 7 bases from J, with 12 bases between. Here the CDR3 DNA reads TGTGCCAGCAGTTTTGAGGGCTTTCGCGGGGAGCTGTTTTTT. This translates into CASSFEGFRGELFF.

V gene TRBV6-5 combines with J gene TRBJ1-6; D is uncertain. CDR3 length: 14 residues. V dropped 0 bases and J dropped 9 bases, with 9 bases sitting between them. The V gene's germline CDR1 is MNHEY and CDR2 SVGAGI. As DNA, the CDR3 is TGTGCCAGCAGTTACTCCGGGGATAGTTCACCCCTCCACTTT. Amino acid sequence: CASSYSGDSSPLHF.

This sequence joins TRBV18 and TRBJ1-2, with D possibly TRBD1 on 5 matching bases. The length of the CDR3 is 17 residues. CDR1 and CDR2 (germline): KGHSH, LQKENI. With 1 base removed from V and 5 bases from J, the gap between germline ends came to 20 bases. CDR3 sequence: CASSPQGSSANLYGYTF. CDR3 nucleotide sequence: TGTGCCAGCTCACCACAGGGGTCCAGCGCCAACCTTTATGGCTACACCTTC.

This chain joins TRBV28 and TRBJ1-2, with D hard to call. CDR1 is MDHEN, CDR2 SYDVKM, per germline. The CDR3 is 12 residues long. V lost 4 bases, J lost 4 bases, and 7 bases lay in between. CDR3 bases: TGTGCCAGCAGTTCGGGAATCTATGGCTACACCTTC. This codes for CASSSGIYGYTF.

V gene TRBV7-9 combines with J gene TRBJ1-6; the D gene is possibly TRBD1 (6 bases). V was trimmed by 2 bases and J by 4 bases, leaving 6 bases between them. CDR1 and CDR2 (germline): SEHNR, FQNEAQ (reference sequence). CDR3 length: 14 residues. In nucleotides, the CDR3 is TGTGCCAGCAGCTTAACAGGGTATAATTCACCCCTCCACTTT. Translated, it gives CASSLTGYNSPLHF.

J is TRBJ2-7 and V is TRBV6-1; D might be TRBD1 (5 bases). Germline CDR1 is MNHNS and CDR2 is SASEGT. With 6 bases removed from V and 1 base from J, the gap between germline ends came to 13 bases. There are 14 residues in the CDR3. Here the CDR3 reads CASRFRGSSYEQYF. The CDR3 coding sequence is TGTGCCAGCAGGTTTAGGGGCTCTTCCTACGAGCAGTACTTC.